The T cell receptor (beta chain) under discussion was sequenced for a study of blood T cell repertoires in COVID-19. Clones were read by immunoSEQ multiplex PCR, and TCRdb kept only the in-frame ones, dropping some. The table records over 300,000 clones, about 82% of them present only once. Deletions cut 0 bases from V and 9 bases from J, with 11 bases between. The CDR3 runs 13 residues. The germline gives CDR1 SGHVS, CDR2 FNYEAQ. Source material: peripheral blood. This receptor was obtained from a human donor in a cohort sampled during active COVID-19. This chain links TRBV7-6 with TRBJ1-1; D might be TRBD1 (5 bases). As DNA, the CDR3 is TGTGCCAGCAGCTTAGCGGGGCCCTCGAAAGCTTTCTTT. As protein: CASSLAGPSKAFF.